This TCR beta chain stems from a study of T cell changes during pregnancy in multiple sclerosis. Sequencing used immunoSEQ multiplex PCR; TCRdb keeps in-frame clones, though not all of them. The data contain around 69,000 clones, approximately 90% of them singletons. Germline assignment: CDR1 SGHTA and CDR2 FQGNSA. The CDR3 covers 16 residues. V lost 1 base to trimming and J lost 1 base, with 13 bases between them. Material: peripheral blood, obtained in the second trimester of pregnancy. The clonotype was recovered from a female donor in good health, enrolled as a control in a pregnancy study. This rearrangement joins TRBV7-2 to TRBJ1-1, with D unresolved. The CDR3 bases are TGTGCCAGCAGCTTAGTCCTGGCCGGAGGGAACACTGAAGCTTTCTTT. The encoded protein is CASSLVLAGGNTEAFF.